This T cell receptor beta chain was obtained from a study of cytomegalovirus exposure and HLA in healthy donors. Study at large: Unique TCRs from HLA-typed donors, roughly 87 million of them, were held in an early data release.

The CDR3 is made up of 13 amino acids. V was cut by 4 bases and J by 1 base, with 8 bases left in between. The germline V gene encodes CDR1 LGHNA and CDR2 YNFKEQ. The study's findings and limits: CMV serostatus was the sole immune exposure information available. In a later analysis, at a false discovery rate of 0.05, about 17,000 TCR beta sequences matched HLA alleles.

This clone is a singleton in its sample. The antigen is undetermined. With 60 Vbeta and 13 Jbeta primers, the PCR was carried out. Authors' processing steps: In a later analysis, some 80 million unique TCR beta chains included roughly 11 million shared by two or more donors. The repertoire was sequenced with immunoSEQ multiplex PCR; TCRdb's copy has only in-frame clones and lacks some. Clonal size and the V and J genes are those of that table, whereas D and trimming came from the DNA. The data hold roughly 38,000 clones, with around 76% observed a single time. Material: PBMCs. The clonotype originates from a woman younger than 45 in good health and CMV-seropositive. The chain employs TRBV4-2 and TRBJ2-7; a possible D gene is TRBD2 (6 bases). The CDR3 protein is CASSPGESYEQYF. As DNA, the CDR3 is TGTGCCAGCAGCCCGGGGGAGTCCTACGAGCAGTACTTC.